The 16 T cell receptor beta chains in this list originate from one sample, sequenced in a study of blood T cells in healthy people across ages. A second PCR, run for roughly 7 to 12 cycles, used a sample-barcoded 5' primer plus a J-beta primer mix. TCRdb processed the 5' RACE reads anew with MiXCR; each CDR3 protein has one entry. Of roughly 680,000 distinct CDR3 sequences in the sample, around 21% were seen once. The sample was blood. Receptor source: a man aged 65 to 85 in good health.

V gene TRBV3-1 combines with J gene TRBJ2-7; D gene uncertain. Germline V CDR1 and CDR2: LGHDT, YNNKEL (reference sequence). CDR3 size: 14 residues. With 2 bases removed from V and 1 base from J, the gap between germline ends came to 9 bases. CDR3 nucleotide sequence: TGTGCCAGCAGCCAAATGACGGCATCCTACGAGCAGTACTTC. This sequence encodes CASSQMTASYEQYF.

The rearrangement uses TRBV9 and TRBJ1-2; D might be TRBD1 (6 bases). Trimming stripped 0 bases from V and 7 bases from J, with 19 bases between. Looked up from germline, CDR1 is SGDLS and CDR2 is YYNGEE. The CDR3 is 16 residues long. The CDR3 region has the DNA TGTGCCAGCAGCGTAGATCAGGGGCCCAGGGGAGTTGGCTACACCTTC. It codes for CASSVDQGPRGVGYTF.

This chain joins TRBV5-1 and TRBJ2-1; possible D gene TRBD1, 5 bases. CDR1 and CDR2 (germline): SGHRS, YFSETQ. The CDR3 extends over 16 amino acids. V lost 2 bases, J lost 0 bases, and 12 bases lay in between. The CDR3 protein is CASSFLQGNSYNEQFF. The CDR3 DNA reads TGCGCCAGCAGCTTTCTTCAGGGTAACTCCTACAATGAGCAGTTCTTC. Based on the CDR3 plus reference TRBV5-1 and TRBJ2-1, the full variable domain is KAGVTQTPRYLIKTRGQQVTLSCSPISGHRSVSWYQQTPGQGLQFLFEYFSETQRNKGNFPGRFSGRQFSNSRSEMNVSTLELGDSALYLCASSFLQGNSYNEQFFGPGTRLTVL.

V gene TRBV6-6 combines with J gene TRBJ2-7; TRBD1 agrees at 8 bases. CDR3 length: 15 residues. Germline CDR1 MNHNY, CDR2 SVGAGI (reference sequence). J was trimmed by 3 bases and V by 2 bases; bases with no gene match: 6. CDR3 in amino acids: CASSYPRDRIYEQYF. The CDR3 nucleotides read TGTGCCAGCAGTTACCCCCGGGACAGGATCTACGAGCAGTACTTC.

This clonotype has more than one count but fewer than ten. The chain uses TRBV10-2 and TRBJ2-5; D remains ambiguous. Germline V lookup: CDR1 WSHSY, CDR2 SAAADI. The V end was cut by 6 bases, the J end by 5 bases, with 10 bases between. The CDR3 has 12 amino acids. The CDR3 region is CASRRMGETQYF. The CDR3 region has the DNA TGCGCCAGCAGACGTATGGGGGAGACCCAGTACTTC.

This clonotype was detected ten times or more. The chain has TRBV5-1 and TRBJ2-1, with unresolved D. The V gene's germline CDR1 is SGHRS and CDR2 YFSETQ. Trimming removed 0 bases from V and 0 bases from J, with 4 bases in between. CDR3 length equals 14 residues. CDR3 protein: CASSLESSYNEQFF. CDR3 coding DNA: TGCGCCAGCAGCTTGGAAAGCTCCTACAATGAGCAGTTCTTC.

This clonotype was seen a few times. At one boundary the junction diverges from the germline segment, which might be a read error. The V gene is TRBV12-3 or TRBV12-4, the J gene TRBJ1-4; the D gene is possibly TRBD1 (6 bases). This CDR3 is 14 amino acids long. This chain's CDR3 is CANSLSGDHEKLFF. CDR3 sequence (DNA): TGTGCCAACAGTTTATCAGGGGACCATGAAAAACTGTTTTTT.

This clonotype was recorded a few times. One end of the junction is discordant with germline, which a read error may explain. This chain links TRBV7-9 with TRBJ2-1; weak D call: TRBD1 (5 bases). The CDR3 has 15 residues. Germline CDR1 and CDR2: SEHNR and FQNEAQ (reference sequence). DNA of the CDR3: TGTGCCAGCCAGGGCTCGAGTCACTTATACAATGAGCAGCTCTTC. Translating it yields CASQGSSHLYNEQLF. The entire variable domain, with the rest obtained from reference TRBV7-9 and TRBJ2-1, is as follows: DTGVSQNPRHKITKRGQNVTFRCDPISEHNRLYWYRQTLGQGPEFLTYFQNEAQLEKSRLLSDRFSAERPKGSFSTLEIQRTEQGDSAMYLCASQGSSHLYNEQLFGPGTRLTVL.

The gene calls are TRBV12-3 or TRBV12-4 and TRBJ2-3; 16 nucleotides line up with TRBD2. Germline trimming cut 6 bases from V and 5 bases from J; bases unmatched to any gene: 8. CDR3 length equals 17 residues. As DNA, the CDR3 is TGTGCCAGCAGGCCGGGACTAGCGGGAGGGACTTTAGATACGCAGTATTTT. Encoded protein: CASRPGLAGGTLDTQYF.

The chain recombines TRBV20-1 with TRBJ2-1; TRBD2 might be the D (5 bases). Trimming cost V 7 bases and J 3 bases, with 13 bases left between them. The CDR3 loop spans 13 amino acids. The germline CDR1 and CDR2 sequences are DFQATT and SNEGSKA (reference sequence). The CDR3 bases are TGCAGTGTGGCGGCCCGGGACTACAATGAGCAGTTCTTC. It translates to CSVAARDYNEQFF.

The V call is TRBV12-3 or TRBV12-4, the J call TRBJ2-7; maybe TRBD1 (6 bases). This CDR3 contains 14 residues. The V end lost 6 bases, the J end lost 4 bases, and 16 bases lay between the germline ends. The CDR3 sequence: CASRGTGLGYEQYF. In DNA form, the CDR3 reads TGTGCCAGCAGGGGAACAGGGTTGGGATACGAGCAGTACTTC.

The rearrangement links TRBV20-1 to TRBJ2-4; 9 nucleotides align to TRBD1. This CDR3 region has 16 residues. Germline V lookup: CDR1 DFQATT, CDR2 SNEGSKA (reference sequence). V shed 5 bases, J shed 3 bases, and the junction held 11 bases outside the gene matches. The CDR3 here is CSAPGQGLWDKNIQYF. The CDR3 DNA sequence: TGCAGTGCTCCAGGACAGGGGTTATGGGACAAAAACATTCAGTACTTC.

V gene TRBV7-2 combines with J gene TRBJ2-7, with 8 bases aligning to TRBD2. Per the germline V gene, CDR1 is SGHTA and CDR2 is FQGNSA. V was clipped by 0 bases and J by 2 bases; unmatched bases: 6. This CDR3 is built from 16 residues. The CDR3, as DNA: TGTGCCAGCAGCTTAGCGCGTGGGACTAGAGCCTACGAGCAGTACTTC. It yields the protein CASSLARGTRAYEQYF.

The chain has TRBV25-1 and TRBJ2-7; D may be TRBD2 (6 bases). The germline gives CDR1 MGHDK, CDR2 SYGVNS. The CDR3 is 14 residues long. The V gene lost 0 bases and the J gene lost 1 base, with 7 bases spanning the gap. CDR3 protein: CASSEYGGSYEQYF. DNA of the CDR3: TGTGCCAGCAGTGAATATGGGGGGTCCTACGAGCAGTACTTC.

Written as DNA, the CDR3 is TGCAGCGTTGAAGGAGGGGACAGGGGACCCTACGAGCAGTACTTC. It codes for CSVEGGDRGPYEQYF. The J gene is TRBJ2-5, the V gene TRBV29-1, with 10 positions matching TRBD1. Near its end, the DNA agrees better with TRBJ2-7, so the J call may be wrong. CDR1 SQVTM and CDR2 ANQGSEA come from the germline V gene. The CDR3 covers 15 residues.

The chain recombines TRBV10-3 with TRBJ2-5; the match to TRBD1 covers 10 bases. CDR1 ENHRY and CDR2 SYGVKD come from the germline V gene. Trimming cost V 8 bases and J 2 bases; bases outside gene matches: 2. CDR3 length: 13 residues. The CDR3 loop reads CAISGQGQETQYF. In DNA, the CDR3 is TGTGCCATCTCGGGACAGGGGCAAGAGACCCAGTACTTC.